The clone carrying this T cell receptor (beta chain) was seen a few times. Its antigen is unidentified. The data derive from a study of early T cells in non-severe SARS-CoV-2 infection. Study findings and constraints: Using VDJdb, the matching emphasized anti-spike CD8 responses while missing private and CD4 specificities.

Individual cDNA molecules received unique molecular identifiers. TCRdb independently ran MiXCR on the 5' RACE reads; one entry per CDR3 protein. The sample shows 65,000 to 80,000 distinct CDR3 sequences, about 11% of them seen only once. This CDR3 has 15 residues. Trimming took 6 bases from V and 2 from J, leaving 14 bases between them. Germline assignment: CDR1 WSHSY and CDR2 SAAADI. This receptor was identified in an adult who was a healthcare worker with PCR-confirmed SARS-CoV-2 infection or an uninfected control (not recorded which). This chain uses TRBV10-2 with TRBJ2-1; D may be TRBD1 or TRBD2 (6 bases each). The sequencing sample was made of whole blood. The CDR3 region is CASRDLGGPYNEQFF. The CDR3 region has the DNA TGCGCCAGCAGGGATCTAGGGGGGCCCTACAATGAGCAGTTCTTC.